This paragraph covers one T cell receptor (beta chain) sequence. This clonotype has a count of ten or more. Its antigen target is currently unknown. No base quality values were provided; no much bigger clone lies one nucleotide off. This entry comes from a study (dated by TCRdb to about 2017). Study-wide context: To characterize human CD8+ TCR repertoires that recognize immunodominant viral antigens, the researchers relied on sequence and structural analyses.

TCRdb lists the instrument as Illumina HiSeq 2500. Through fastp at Q25 and MiXCR, TCRdb rebuilt clones from the public reads, retaining in-frame beta chains. Rows with one shared CDR3 protein collapse into an entry with the most common genes and DNA. The table for this sample lists about 420 distinct CDR3 sequences; under 35% of them were counted only once. The ten most abundant clones make up more than 85% of the sample. What the work shows at the level of the full study, not this receptor alone: CD8+ TCR repertoires specific to different immunodominant viral antigens were reported to be distinct from each other and highly diverse.

V is shortened by 7 bases, J by 4 bases, and the region joining them spans 17 bases. According to the germline V gene, CDR1 reads SNHLY and CDR2 reads FYNNEI. The CDR3 has 15 amino acids, counting the end cysteine and phenylalanine. Only CDR3 DNA remains: 45 bases, in frame from the first base. This TCR was sampled from a male donor. The material sequenced was CD8+ T cells (not recorded whether cultured). In this chain, TRBV2 is recombined with TRBJ2-1; a weak D assignment points to TRBD2 (5 bases agree). The CDR3 region: CASNGQVAFYNEQFF. In nucleotides, the sequence is TGTGCCAGCAATGGCCAGGTAGCGTTTTACAATGAGCAGTTCTTC.